The entry that follows covers one TCR beta chain sequence. The antigen is undetermined. A much larger clone lies one base from this, so it may be a read error. Treatment meaning: skin biopsy from PPD injection site in Mantoux-positive individual. The library had UMIs added by 3' ligation of an oligonucleotide to TCR cDNA. Skin biopsies came from PPD injection sites in Mantoux-positive individuals. Cells were not sorted; total RNA input targeted about 1 to 1000 ng. Ligated cDNA underwent four rounds of PCR with nested alpha and beta constant region primers and SP2. TCRdb re-called the UMI-ligation and nested PCR reads with MiXCR, one entry per CDR3 protein. The sample has 35,000 to 40,000 distinct CDR3 sequences; about 11% are singletons. The data belong to a study of naive and memory T cell subsets. Study-level points and caveats: Reportedly, tuberculin skin test sites gave far more TCRs than other biopsies.

The source was skin, collected from a tuberculin skin test site. The receptor was derived from an adult in good health.

The DNA for the CDR3 is TGCAGCGTTGCCCCCCCCACCGCCGGCAGGGTCAATCAGCCCCAGCATTTT. Protein sequence: CSVAPPTAGRVNQPQHF. The chain carries TRBV29-1 and TRBJ1-5; a possible D gene is TRBD1 (5 bases). CDR1 is SQVTM, CDR2 ANQGSEA, per germline. V shed 4 bases and J shed 3 bases, with 22 bases lying between them. This CDR3 has 17 amino acids.